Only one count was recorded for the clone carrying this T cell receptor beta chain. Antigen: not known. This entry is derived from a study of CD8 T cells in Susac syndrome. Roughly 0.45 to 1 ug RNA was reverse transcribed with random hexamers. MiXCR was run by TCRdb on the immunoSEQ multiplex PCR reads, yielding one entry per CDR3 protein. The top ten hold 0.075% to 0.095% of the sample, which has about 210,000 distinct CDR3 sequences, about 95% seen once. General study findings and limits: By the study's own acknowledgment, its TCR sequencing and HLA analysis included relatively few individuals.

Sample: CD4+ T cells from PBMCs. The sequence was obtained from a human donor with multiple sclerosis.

CDR3 nucleotides: TGCAGCGTAGACCTCTCTGGGGCCAACGTCCTGACTTTC. Its translation is CSVDLSGANVLTF. The chain carries TRBV29-1 and TRBJ2-6, with D hard to call. Trimming cost V 6 bases and J 0 bases, with 6 bases left between them. The CDR3 covers 13 residues. CDR1 and CDR2 (germline): SQVTM, ANQGSEA.